This T cell receptor beta chain was observed in a study of blood T cell repertoires in COVID-19 (dated by TCRdb to about 2020). Turning to the overall study: The collaborator samples originated in the United States, Italy and Spain and spanned the acute and convalescent phases of COVID-19. The prospective study material was composed of cDNA or gDNA derived from T cells, B-cell-depleted T cells, or PBMCs. Subjects who had been exposed to COVID-19, were actively infected with it, or had recovered from it provided the deeply sampled blood TCRbeta repertoires that made up the dataset. The repertoires were made available in a free public database intended to serve as a resource for research on the immune response to SARS-CoV-2. The samples were drawn from two sources: the first 160 participants of the ongoing ImmuneRACE study, and over 1,000 subjects contributed by 6 global collaborators. A de-identified subject ID, COVID-19 status, age in years and sex were almost always included in the sample metadata. HLA class I and class II types, where available, came from metadata supplied by the sample provider rather than from assay-based typing.

V is cut by 0 bases and J by 2 bases, and the space between the germline ends is 8 bases. Its CDR3 holds 15 amino acids, cysteine through phenylalanine. Just the 45-base CDR3 DNA is kept, in frame starting at base 1. The germline V gene provides CDR1 MGHRA and CDR2 YSYEKL. TCRbeta CDR3 regions were amplified from genomic DNA by means of the immunoSEQ Assay, a bias-controlled multiplex PCR. The source study handled its data this way. Nucleated cell counts per sample were estimated from amplification of reference gene primers within the assay. To quantify the absolute abundance of each unique TCRbeta CDR3 rearrangement, sequence reads were collapsed and filtered. Productive Simpson clonality was computed per sample as the square root of Simpson's diversity index over productive rearrangements. In its TCRdb copy, this immuneACCESS table keeps in-frame sequences only and misses some clones. Where compared with another copy, unresolved V genes explain less than half of these, and the others have no known cause. For V, J and clone size, that table is used; D and trimming come from the DNA. The sample profile shows 110,000 to 150,000 clones; around 87% of them were found once. The top ten clonotypes cover under 7% of the sample.

General findings and caveats noted by the study authors: The amount of clinical and demographic metadata varied by source and participant and was provided uncurated.

The collaborating institutions used their own protocols to collect whole blood in K2EDTA tubes. For TCRbeta analysis, collaborator samples were shipped as frozen whole blood, as isolated PBMCs, or as DNA extracted from either sample type. As for this clone: Its binding antigen is unknown. Nothing much larger sits one base from this clone, and base qualities are not available.

The sequence was collected from a human donor in a cohort sampled during active COVID-19. The chain was built from TRBV4-1 and TRBJ1-5; possibly the D gene is TRBD1, per 6 matching bases. Sequenced: peripheral blood. The DNA reads TGCGCCAGCAGCCAAGATGCAGGGGGCAATCAGCCCCAGCATTTT. Its amino acids are CASSQDAGGNQPQHF.